This is a list of T cell receptor beta chains from one sample in a study of T cells in Graves' hyperthyroidism and ophthalmopathy. TCRdb passed the multiplex PCR reads through MiXCR, listing each CDR3 protein once. Among some 740,000 distinct CDR3 sequences listed, around 15% were seen once. The sample taken for sequencing was blood. Receptors originate from a woman under 30 with Graves' hyperthyroidism. The CDR3 runs from the conserved cysteine through the conserved F or W. D genes are given only for firm matches. Expanded clones are given a class, and other clones once, few, many or no size at all.

clone size | J gene | D gene | CDR3 length | V gene | CDR3 DNA | CDR3 protein
. | TRBJ2-7 | TRBD1 | 15 | TRBV28 | TGTGCCAGCCTGCAGCGGGACAGGGACGCCTACGAGCAGTACTTC | CASLQRDRDAYEQYF
many | TRBJ1-2 | . | 15 | TRBV15 | TGTGCCACCAGCAGACTTGAGGGGACTAAGCGTGGCTACACCTTC | CATSRLEGTKRGYTF
. | TRBJ2-2 | . | 15 | TRBV10-3 | TGTGCCATCAGTGAGCGTGTAGGTGACACCGGGGAGCTGTTTTTT | CAISERVGDTGELFF
. | TRBJ2-5 | TRBD1 | 14 | TRBV6-2/TRBV6-3 | TGTGCCAGCAGTTTGGACAGGCTCCAAGAGACCCAGTACTTC | CASSLDRLQETQYF
many | TRBJ2-2 | . | 15 | TRBV7-9 | TGTGCCAGCAGCTTAGTTCGGTCGAACACCGGGGAGCTGTTTTTT | CASSLVRSNTGELFF
many | TRBJ2-7 | TRBD2 | 13 | TRBV20-1 | TGCAGTGCTAGTCGGGAGGGCCTATACGAGCAGTACTTC | CSASREGLYEQYF
. | TRBJ1-5 | . | 18 | TRBV7-8 | TGTGCCAGCAGCTTAGTACGCTCAGAAAAATATAGCAATCAGCCCCAGCATTTT | CASSLVRSEKYSNQPQHF
. | TRBJ2-5 | . | 12 | TRBV20-1 | TGCAGTGCTAGAGATGGGGGGGAGACCCAGTACTTC | CSARDGGETQYF
many | TRBJ1-5 | . | 15 | TRBV28 | TGTGCCAGCAGCCCCACGCAGGGTGGCAATCAGCCCCAGCATTTT | CASSPTQGGNQPQHF
few | TRBJ1-2 | . | 15 | TRBV4-1 | TGCGCCAGCAGCCAAAACGTAGGGGCCCCCTTCGACTACACCTTC | CASSQNVGAPFDYTF
few | TRBJ2-3 | . | 12 | TRBV7-9 | TGTGCCAGCACCACTTACAGCAATACGCAGTATTTT | CASTTYSNTQYF
many | TRBJ2-6 | . | 15 | TRBV3-1 | TGTGCCAGCAGCCCCCTATTCTCTGGGGCCAACGTCCTGACTTTC | CASSPLFSGANVLTF
. | TRBJ2-7 | TRBD2 | 19 | TRBV28 | TGTGCCAGCAGTTACCCAGGACTAGCGGGAGGGTCGAGCTCCTACGAGCAGTACTTC | CASSYPGLAGGSSSYEQYF
few | TRBJ2-2 | . | 19 | TRBV15 | TGTGCCACCAGCAGCCACATCTGGCGGGGACTTGCGAACACCGGGGAGCTGTTTTTT | CATSSHIWRGLANTGELFF
. | TRBJ2-5 | TRBD2 | 17 | TRBV6-2/TRBV6-3 | TGTGCCAGCAGTAACAACCGGGGACTAGCGGGTTGGGAGACCCAGTACTTC | CASSNNRGLAGWETQYF
. | TRBJ1-1 | . | 15 | TRBV7-9 | TGTGCCAGCAGCCCTGGGCACCCCGCACACACTGAAGCTTTCTTT | CASSPGHPAHTEAFF
few | TRBJ1-4 | . | 13 | TRBV28 | TGTGCCAGCAGTCGGCCAGGGAATGAAAAACTGTTTTTT | CASSRPGNEKLFF
. | TRBJ2-7 | . | 12 | TRBV6-2/TRBV6-3 | TGTGCCAGCAGTTACCCCCTCTACGAGCAGTACTTC | CASSYPLYEQYF
few | TRBJ2-1 | . | 17 | TRBV19 | TGTGCCAGTAGTATAGATCTGTTTGGGGGTTCCTACAATGAGCAGTTCTTC | CASSIDLFGGSYNEQFF
. | TRBJ1-5 | . | 15 | TRBV20-1 | TGCAGTGCCAGTAGCCCTTCCCGCACCAATCAGCCCCAGCATTTT | CSASSPSRTNQPQHF
few | TRBJ1-6 | . | 17 | TRBV5-5 | TGTGCCAGCAGCTTGGAGGTTTTGAGCTCCTATAATTCACCCCTCCACTTT | CASSLEVLSSYNSPLHF
many | TRBJ2-5 | TRBD2 | 16 | TRBV20-1 | TGCAGTGCCCCCCGGTGGCAGCGGGATTTCCAAGAGACCCAGTACTTC | CSAPRWQRDFQETQYF
few | TRBJ1-2 | . | 15 | TRBV7-9 | TGTGCCAGCAGCTTTCCGCCGGGACCTAACTATGGCTACACCTTC | CASSFPPGPNYGYTF
many | TRBJ1-2 | . | 14 | TRBV7-9 | TGTGCCAGCAGCCCCTACTTGCAGAACTATGGCTACACCTTC | CASSPYLQNYGYTF
few | TRBJ2-2 | . | 12 | TRBV2 | TGTGCCAGCAGACCATACACCGGGGAGCTGTTTTTT | CASRPYTGELFF
many | TRBJ1-5 | . | 16 | TRBV28 | TGTGCCAGCAGTTCCCCAGGGGACCCTAGCAATCAGCCCCAGCATTTT | CASSSPGDPSNQPQHF
many | TRBJ2-5 | . | 14 | TRBV12-3/TRBV12-4 | TGTGCCAGCAGACGTGCGGGCGGGATCGGGACCCAGTACTTC | CASRRAGGIGTQYF
. | TRBJ2-1 | . | 15 | TRBV11-3 | TGTGCCAGCAGCTTCGGGAAGGCGGGCTACAATGAGCAGTTCTTC | CASSFGKAGYNEQFF
few | TRBJ2-4 | . | 16 | TRBV2 | TGTGCCAGCAGCAAACGGGACCTTTTTAGGGAGAACATTCAGTACTTC | CASSKRDLFRENIQYF
many | TRBJ2-3 | TRBD2 | 16 | TRBV7-3 | TGTGCCAGCAGCCCAGATCTAGCGGGAGGGGGAGATACGCAGTATTTT | CASSPDLAGGGDTQYF
. | TRBJ2-6 | TRBD1 | 17 | TRBV2 | TGTGCCAGCAGTGAGGACAGGGCTCGATCTGGGGCCAACGTCCTGACTTTC | CASSEDRARSGANVLTF
. | TRBJ2-7 | TRBD1 | 16 | TRBV20-1 | TGCAGTGCCCGAGAGGCGACGGGACAGGGCCCCTACGAGCAGTACTTC | CSAREATGQGPYEQYF
. | TRBJ2-1 | . | 15 | TRBV13 | TGTGCCAGCAGCTCAAGGGCAGAAACCTACAATGAGCAGTTCTTC | CASSSRAETYNEQFF
few | TRBJ2-7 | TRBD2 | 17 | TRBV27 | TGTGCCAGCAGTATAAAAGGACTAGCGGGAAGTTCCTACGAGCAGTACTTC | CASSIKGLAGSSYEQYF
many | TRBJ2-7 | . | 14 | TRBV7-2 | TGTGCCAGCAGCCGGTACAGGGAGGACCTCGAGCAGTACTTC | CASSRYREDLEQYF
many | TRBJ1-3 | . | 12 | TRBV28 | TGTGCCAGCAGCAGGACAAGGAACACCATATATTTT | CASSRTRNTIYF
few | TRBJ2-7 | TRBD2 | 17 | TRBV5-1 | TGCGCCAGCAGCTTGGAACTAGCGGGAGCCGTGTCCTACGAGCAGTACTTC | CASSLELAGAVSYEQYF
many | TRBJ2-5 | . | 14 | TRBV6-2/TRBV6-3 | TGTGCCAGCATCGACCGGGACACAAAAGAGACCCAGTACTTC | CASIDRDTKETQYF
. | TRBJ1-5 | TRBD1 | 15 | TRBV30 | TGTGCCCGGAGTGCGGGACAGGGTAGGAATCAGCCCCAGCATTTT | CARSAGQGRNQPQHF
few | TRBJ2-1 | . | 15 | TRBV6-5 | TGTGCCAGCAGTTACAAGCAGAGTTCCTACAATGAGCAGTTCTTC | CASSYKQSSYNEQFF